A selection of T cell receptor beta chains follows, all from one sample in a study of T cell responses to AZD1222 COVID-19 vaccine. Assay: immunoSEQ multiplex PCR; the TCRdb copy retains only in-frame clones and omits some. Counted here are 90,000 to 140,000 clones, 85% to 90% occurring once; the ten biggest clones make up around 2.5%. The sequencing here drew on peripheral blood, taken on day 0 of AZD1222 vaccination. These receptors were obtained from an adult in good health. The CDR3 runs from the conserved cysteine through the conserved F or W. D genes are given only for firm matches. Size tells how often a clone was seen (once, few, many) or the class of an expanded clone, and some rows leave it out.

V gene: TRBV2; D gene: TRBD2; clone size: once; CDR3 length: 15; J gene: TRBJ2-2; CDR3 DNA: TGTGCCAGCAGAGCCGGGACTAGCGGGACCGGGGAGCTGTTTTTT; CDR3 protein: CASRAGTSGTGELFF
V gene: TRBV28; D gene: NA; clone size: NA; CDR3 length: 15; J gene: TRBJ1-1; CDR3 DNA: TGTGCCAGCAGTTTACCAGGGGCAAGGAACACTGAAGCTTTCTTT; CDR3 protein: CASSLPGARNTEAFF
V gene: TRBV29-1; D gene: TRBD2; clone size: NA; CDR3 length: 14; J gene: TRBJ2-7; CDR3 DNA: TGCAGCGTTGAAGGAGGGACTAGCGAATACGAGCAGTACTTC; CDR3 protein: CSVEGGTSEYEQYF
V gene: TRBV19; D gene: NA; clone size: NA; CDR3 length: 15; J gene: TRBJ1-4; CDR3 DNA: TGTGCCAGTAGTATGGGGCCCGGGGCTGCGGAAAAACTGTTTTTT; CDR3 protein: CASSMGPGAAEKLFF
V gene: TRBV11-2; D gene: TRBD2; clone size: NA; CDR3 length: 16; J gene: TRBJ2-2; CDR3 DNA: TGTGCCAGCAGCTCAATAGCGGGGGCAAACACCGGGGAGCTGTTTTTT; CDR3 protein: CASSSIAGANTGELFF
V gene: TRBV7-9; D gene: NA; clone size: NA; CDR3 length: 16; J gene: TRBJ1-4; CDR3 DNA: TGTGCCAGCAGCTTAGCGTCGGAGGGGGCTAATGAAAAACTGTTTTTT; CDR3 protein: CASSLASEGANEKLFF
V gene: TRBV7-2; D gene: TRBD2; clone size: NA; CDR3 length: 18; J gene: TRBJ2-7; CDR3 DNA: TGTGCCAGCAGCTTAGCCCGGGGACTAAGCGGGAGGGCCTACGAGCAGTACTTC; CDR3 protein: CASSLARGLSGRAYEQYF
V gene: TRBV7-6; D gene: TRBD2; clone size: once; CDR3 length: 17; J gene: TRBJ2-2; CDR3 DNA: TGTGCCAGCAGCTTAGATTTCCTAGCGGGGCTAACCGGGGAGCTGTTTTTT; CDR3 protein: CASSLDFLAGLTGELFF
V gene: TRBV7-9; D gene: TRBD2; clone size: NA; CDR3 length: 15; J gene: TRBJ2-7; CDR3 DNA: TGTGCCAGCAGCTTGGGGACTAGGAGCGTCTACGAGCAGTACTTC; CDR3 protein: CASSLGTRSVYEQYF
V gene: TRBV19; D gene: TRBD1; clone size: NA; CDR3 length: 13; J gene: TRBJ1-5; CDR3 DNA: TGTGCCAGTAGCCACAGGGGGGATCAGCCCCAGCATTTT; CDR3 protein: CASSHRGDQPQHF
V gene: TRBV28; D gene: NA; clone size: NA; CDR3 length: 18; J gene: TRBJ1-6; CDR3 DNA: TGTGCCAGCAGTACGGATATAGGGGGGGCGGGTTATAATTCACCCCTCCACTTT; CDR3 protein: CASSTDIGGAGYNSPLHF
V gene: TRBV28; D gene: TRBD1; clone size: NA; CDR3 length: 16; J gene: TRBJ1-1; CDR3 DNA: TGTGCCAGCAGTTTAGACCTCGACAGGGAGGACCCTGAAGCTTTCTTT; CDR3 protein: CASSLDLDREDPEAFF
V gene: TRBV5-1; D gene: TRBD1; clone size: NA; CDR3 length: 17; J gene: TRBJ1-2; CDR3 DNA: TGCGCCAGCAGCTTGCAGCAGGGGGCCGGATCATATTATGGCTACACCTTC; CDR3 protein: CASSLQQGAGSYYGYTF
V gene: TRBV6-2/TRBV6-3; D gene: NA; clone size: NA; CDR3 length: 14; J gene: TRBJ2-1; CDR3 DNA: TGTGCCAGCAGTCCCTATAAGTCCTACAATGAGCAGTTCTTC; CDR3 protein: CASSPYKSYNEQFF
V gene: TRBV11-3; D gene: TRBD2; clone size: NA; CDR3 length: 15; J gene: TRBJ2-1; CDR3 DNA: TGTGCCAGCAGCTTAGGCGGGAGGCGTTACAATGAGCAGTTCTTC; CDR3 protein: CASSLGGRRYNEQFF
V gene: TRBV7-9; D gene: NA; clone size: NA; CDR3 length: 14; J gene: TRBJ2-7; CDR3 DNA: TGTGCCAGCAGCTTATCCCTCTCGGCCCACGAGCAGTACTTC; CDR3 protein: CASSLSLSAHEQYF
V gene: TRBV27; D gene: NA; clone size: NA; CDR3 length: 15; J gene: TRBJ2-2; CDR3 DNA: TGTGCCAGCAGGGGGGGTGGAGCGGTCACCGGGGAGCTGTTTTTT; CDR3 protein: CASRGGGAVTGELFF
V gene: TRBV6-1; D gene: TRBD1; clone size: NA; CDR3 length: 16; J gene: TRBJ2-7; CDR3 DNA: TGTGCCAGCAGTGAAGGCCCGGGACAGGGAATCTACGAGCAGTACTTC; CDR3 protein: CASSEGPGQGIYEQYF
V gene: TRBV5-1; D gene: TRBD1; clone size: few; CDR3 length: 17; J gene: TRBJ1-1; CDR3 DNA: TGCGCCAGCAGCTTGCGGGGCCGGGGACAGGGTGTTACTGAAGCTTTCTTT; CDR3 protein: CASSLRGRGQGVTEAFF
V gene: TRBV6-5; D gene: NA; clone size: NA; CDR3 length: 15; J gene: TRBJ1-5; CDR3 DNA: TGTGCCAGCAGTTACTCGTCGAGGACCTCTCAGCCCCAGCATTTT; CDR3 protein: CASSYSSRTSQPQHF
V gene: TRBV19; D gene: NA; clone size: NA; CDR3 length: 15; J gene: TRBJ1-1; CDR3 DNA: TGTGCCAGTAGTACCTTCTGGGGGGGGGATACTGAAGCTTTCTTT; CDR3 protein: CASSTFWGGDTEAFF
V gene: TRBV11-1; D gene: NA; clone size: NA; CDR3 length: 15; J gene: TRBJ2-5; CDR3 DNA: TGTGCCAGCAGCTCTCAACAGATAACAGGGATTGTCCAGTACTTC; CDR3 protein: CASSSQQITGIVQYF
V gene: TRBV9; D gene: NA; clone size: NA; CDR3 length: 15; J gene: TRBJ2-2; CDR3 DNA: TGTGCCAGCAGCGTGCTTGGGGGAGATCGCGGGGAGCTGTTTTTT; CDR3 protein: CASSVLGGDRGELFF
V gene: TRBV19; D gene: NA; clone size: NA; CDR3 length: 15; J gene: TRBJ1-2; CDR3 DNA: TGTGCCAGTAGTAGACGTCAGGGAACTAACTATGGCTACACCTTC; CDR3 protein: CASSRRQGTNYGYTF
V gene: TRBV2; D gene: NA; clone size: NA; CDR3 length: 13; J gene: TRBJ2-5; CDR3 DNA: TGTGCCAGCAACTTCCGGAGGGGGGAGACCCAGTACTTC; CDR3 protein: CASNFRRGETQYF
V gene: TRBV3-1/TRBV3-2; D gene: NA; clone size: NA; CDR3 length: 15; J gene: TRBJ2-3; CDR3 DNA: TGTGCCAGCAGCCAACTAGGCTCTCGTGCAGATACGCAGTATTTT; CDR3 protein: CASSQLGSRADTQYF
V gene: TRBV15; D gene: NA; clone size: NA; CDR3 length: 12; J gene: TRBJ2-5; CDR3 DNA: TGTGCCACCAGCCAGCCCCAAAGCGGCCTCGACTTC; CDR3 protein: CATSQPQSGLDF
V gene: TRBV27; D gene: NA; clone size: NA; CDR3 length: 14; J gene: TRBJ1-2; CDR3 DNA: TGTGCCAGCCGGACCCAGGGATCTTTCTATGGCTACACCTTC; CDR3 protein: CASRTQGSFYGYTF
V gene: TRBV20-1; D gene: NA; clone size: NA; CDR3 length: 15; J gene: TRBJ1-3; CDR3 DNA: TGCAGTGCTACTGAGGGGTACGTCTCTGGAAACACCATATATTTT; CDR3 protein: CSATEGYVSGNTIYF
V gene: TRBV5-6; D gene: NA; clone size: NA; CDR3 length: 15; J gene: TRBJ2-3; CDR3 DNA: TGTGCCAGCAGGGGCCGGACTCTTTCCACAGATACGCAGTATTTT; CDR3 protein: CASRGRTLSTDTQYF
V gene: TRBV5-1; D gene: NA; clone size: NA; CDR3 length: 14; J gene: TRBJ1-1; CDR3 DNA: TGCGCCAGCAGCGGCGCGGGGGCTGGCACTGAAGCTTTCTTT; CDR3 protein: CASSGAGAGTEAFF
V gene: TRBV11-1; D gene: NA; clone size: NA; CDR3 length: 16; J gene: TRBJ2-2; CDR3 DNA: TGTGCCAGCAGTTTATTACGGGGGTCAAACACCGGGGAGCTGTTTTTT; CDR3 protein: CASSLLRGSNTGELFF
V gene: TRBV29-1; D gene: NA; clone size: NA; CDR3 length: 13; J gene: TRBJ1-2; CDR3 DNA: TGCAGCGTTGCTTCCGGTTCTAACTATGGCTACACCTTC; CDR3 protein: CSVASGSNYGYTF
V gene: TRBV28; D gene: NA; clone size: few; CDR3 length: 11; J gene: TRBJ2-7; CDR3 DNA: TGTGCCAGCAGTACAAGCTTAGAGCAGTACTTC; CDR3 protein: CASSTSLEQYF
V gene: TRBV5-5; D gene: TRBD1; clone size: NA; CDR3 length: 14; J gene: TRBJ2-4; CDR3 DNA: TGTGCCAGCAGCACCGGACAGGGGTCGAACATTCAGTACTTC; CDR3 protein: CASSTGQGSNIQYF
V gene: TRBV10-3; D gene: NA; clone size: NA; CDR3 length: 13; J gene: TRBJ1-1; CDR3 DNA: TGTGCCATCAGGACATCAAGGAACACTGAAGCTTTCTTT; CDR3 protein: CAIRTSRNTEAFF
V gene: TRBV11-2; D gene: NA; clone size: NA; CDR3 length: 17; J gene: TRBJ1-3; CDR3 DNA: TGTGCCAGCAGCGCCCATCATCGTCTGGGGGCACGAAACACCATATATTTT; CDR3 protein: CASSAHHRLGARNTIYF
V gene: TRBV20-1; D gene: NA; clone size: once; CDR3 length: 10; J gene: TRBJ1-1; CDR3 DNA: TGCAGTGCTAGGGGCCCTGAAGCTTTCTTT; CDR3 protein: CSARGPEAFF
V gene: TRBV11-2; D gene: NA; clone size: NA; CDR3 length: 14; J gene: TRBJ2-2; CDR3 DNA: TGTGCCAGCAGCTTAGTGTCTAACACCGGGGAGCTGTTTTTT; CDR3 protein: CASSLVSNTGELFF
V gene: TRBV14; D gene: NA; clone size: NA; CDR3 length: 15; J gene: TRBJ2-2; CDR3 DNA: TGTGCCAGCAGCCAAGACAGGCTGAACACCGGGGAGCTGTTTTTT; CDR3 protein: CASSQDRLNTGELFF
V gene: TRBV7-9; D gene: NA; clone size: NA; CDR3 length: 15; J gene: TRBJ2-5; CDR3 DNA: TGTGCCAGCAGCTTAGGGTCCCACGTGGGAGAGACCCAGTACTTC; CDR3 protein: CASSLGSHVGETQYF
V gene: TRBV4-2; D gene: NA; clone size: NA; CDR3 length: 16; J gene: TRBJ1-6; CDR3 DNA: TGTGCCAGCAGCCAAGAGGTCGCGGTTCGGAATTCACCCCTCCACTTT; CDR3 protein: CASSQEVAVRNSPLHF
V gene: TRBV7-9; D gene: NA; clone size: once; CDR3 length: 16; J gene: TRBJ2-7; CDR3 DNA: TGTGCCAGCAGCTTAGCGCGCGGGACAGTTCCCCACGAGCAGTACTTC; CDR3 protein: CASSLARGTVPHEQYF
V gene: TRBV11-2; D gene: NA; clone size: NA; CDR3 length: 15; J gene: TRBJ1-6; CDR3 DNA: TGTGCCAGCAGCTTATTGGGCGGATATAATTCACCCCTCCACTTT; CDR3 protein: CASSLLGGYNSPLHF
V gene: TRBV5-1; D gene: NA; clone size: NA; CDR3 length: 16; J gene: TRBJ2-7; CDR3 DNA: TGCGCCAGCAGCTTGGACGGGCCAACCAGCTCCTACGAGCAGTACTTC; CDR3 protein: CASSLDGPTSSYEQYF
V gene: TRBV12-5; D gene: TRBD2; clone size: NA; CDR3 length: 16; J gene: TRBJ2-5; CDR3 DNA: TGTGCTAGTGCCCTAAACCGACTAGCGGCGGGGGAGACCCAGTACTTC; CDR3 protein: CASALNRLAAGETQYF
V gene: TRBV28; D gene: NA; clone size: NA; CDR3 length: 15; J gene: TRBJ1-2; CDR3 DNA: TGTGCCAGCAGTTTCTTAGAACTTACTAGATATGGCTACACCTTC; CDR3 protein: CASSFLELTRYGYTF
V gene: TRBV4-2; D gene: TRBD2; clone size: NA; CDR3 length: 17; J gene: TRBJ2-2; CDR3 DNA: TGTGCCAGCAGCCAAGATAAAGGGACTACTGATACCGGGGAGCTGTTTTTT; CDR3 protein: CASSQDKGTTDTGELFF
V gene: TRBV5-1; D gene: NA; clone size: once; CDR3 length: 16; J gene: TRBJ1-1; CDR3 DNA: TGCGCCAGCAGCCCTCACGGAGGGACATTGAACACTGAAGCTTTCTTT; CDR3 protein: CASSPHGGTLNTEAFF
V gene: TRBV28; D gene: NA; clone size: NA; CDR3 length: 16; J gene: TRBJ2-5; CDR3 DNA: TGTGCCAGCAGTTTACATAGTTCGTCTTTTGGGGTGAGCCAGTACTTC; CDR3 protein: CASSLHSSSFGVSQYF
V gene: TRBV5-4; D gene: TRBD2; clone size: NA; CDR3 length: 17; J gene: TRBJ2-1; CDR3 DNA: TGTGCCAGCAGCTTGGGCACTAGCGGGGGGCGCTCCAATGAGCAGTTCTTC; CDR3 protein: CASSLGTSGGRSNEQFF
V gene: TRBV28; D gene: TRBD1; clone size: NA; CDR3 length: 16; J gene: TRBJ1-2; CDR3 DNA: TGTGCCAGCAGGGGGGGACAGGCGAGTACCTACGGAGGCTACACCTTC; CDR3 protein: CASRGGQASTYGGYTF
V gene: TRBV5-1; D gene: NA; clone size: NA; CDR3 length: 13; J gene: TRBJ2-7; CDR3 DNA: TGCGCCAGCAGCTGGGTAGGGTCCTACGAGCAGTACTTC; CDR3 protein: CASSWVGSYEQYF
V gene: TRBV27; D gene: NA; clone size: NA; CDR3 length: 15; J gene: TRBJ1-1; CDR3 DNA: TGTGCCAGCCACGGAGTTTCAGTGATGAACACTGAAGCTTTCTTT; CDR3 protein: CASHGVSVMNTEAFF
V gene: TRBV7-3; D gene: TRBD2; clone size: NA; CDR3 length: 19; J gene: TRBJ2-1; CDR3 DNA: TGTGCCAGCAGCTTAAAGAGGCCCAGCGGGGGGGCCTTCTACAATGAGCAGTTCTTC; CDR3 protein: CASSLKRPSGGAFYNEQFF